A single sample is the source of the 2 T cell receptor beta chains below, sequenced in a study of vaccination and CD4 T cells after COVID-19. The antigens for these receptors are not known. The treatment denotes: approximately 9-day PBMC culture with coronavirus spike peptide pools or control peptides (ViraFEST assay). At the Johns Hopkins FTIC core, DNA taken from cultured CD4+ T cells was sequenced by way of the Oncomine TCR Beta short-read assay. TCRdb recomputed calls from the PCR reads with MiXCR, one row per CDR3 protein. The sample gives about 20,000 distinct CDR3 sequences, 55% to 70% of which show up once; around 10% is in the top ten. The specimen comprised CD4+ T cells from blood, cultured in vitro, sampled after SARS-CoV-2 vaccination. The receptors derive from a human donor who had recovered from COVID-19.

CDR3 bases: TGCAGTGCTACCCCGGGAAGGACCTATCGCAATCAGCCCCAGCATTTT. It translates to CSATPGRTYRNQPQHF. V is TRBV20-1 and J is TRBJ1-5, with no clear D. V lost 4 bases to trimming and J lost 2 bases, with 18 bases between them. The length of the CDR3 is 16 residues. From germline, CDR1 is DFQATT and CDR2 SNEGSKA (reference sequence).

This chain connects TRBV6-1 to TRBJ1-1; no firm D call. Trimming took 3 bases from V and 2 from J, leaving 10 bases between them. The CDR3 extends over 14 amino acids. From germline, CDR1 is MNHNS and CDR2 SASEGT. CDR3 protein: CASSDRLHNTEAFF. Written as DNA, the CDR3 is TGTGCCAGCAGTGACAGACTCCACAACACTGAAGCTTTCTTT.